This T cell receptor beta chain comes out of a study of blood T cells in healthy people across ages. Isolation per sample recovered at least 7 million PBMCs. This clonotype was picked up many times. Antigen: not known. Through a sample-barcoded 5' primer and a J-beta primer mix, a second PCR was run for roughly 6 to 11 cycles. TCRdb reprocessed the 5' RACE reads via MiXCR and lists one record per CDR3 protein. The table includes about 630,000 distinct CDR3 sequences, roughly 21% detected once. Points from the study as a whole: When one million T cells were used, diversity estimates were thought to be underestimates.

This CDR3 is 12 amino acids long. The V and J ends lost 3 bases and 2 bases respectively, with 5 bases between them. Germline CDR1 KGHSH, CDR2 LQKENI. The chain has TRBV18 and TRBJ2-7, with D possibly being TRBD2 (5 bases). This receptor was taken from a man between 65 and 80 years old in good health. Sample: blood. DNA for the CDR3: TGTGCCAGCTCACCCGGGACCTACGAGCAGTACTTC. It encodes CASSPGTYEQYF.